The rows below give T cell receptor beta chains drawn from one sample of a study of resident and recirculating memory T cells in vitiligo. Sequencing was performed with immunoSEQ multiplex PCR; in TCRdb, only in-frame clones are kept and a portion is missing. The data contain 40,000 to 50,000 clones, over 90% of them singletons. Sample: blood. All receptors come from a male donor with vitiligo. Both conserved end residues are part of each CDR3. Each record gives: clone size, D gene, V gene, CDR3 protein. A D gene is named only where the DNA matches it firmly. Size values are once, few and many counts, or a class for expanded clones, and some rows have none.

-	TRBD1	TRBV5-1	CASSAWGTGGVNTEAFF
-	-	TRBV5-1	CASSLNLGLRNTEAFF
-	-	TRBV21-1	CASSKGRDSSNQPQHF
once	TRBD2	TRBV30	CALQTSGRADTQYF
-	-	TRBV5-1	CASSLGTPTDTQYF
-	-	TRBV5-6	CASSSGRNEQYF
-	TRBD2	TRBV5-5	CASSLSSGIYNEQFF
-	-	TRBV7-6	CASSSTAASYNSPLHF
once	TRBD1	TRBV7-8	CASSLLQGETYEQYF
-	-	TRBV4-3	CASSSLEKRFPSNQPQHF
-	TRBD2	TRBV5-6	CASSPGGGNTGELFF
-	TRBD2	TRBV7-2	CASSLIQRGDYEQYF
-	-	TRBV5-6	CASSLTGNDAEAFF
once	TRBD1	TRBV7-2	CASSLAGQLIHNSPLHF
-	-	TRBV5-4	CASSGSGAPNSPLHF
-	-	TRBV18	CASSRLDNWGEAFF
-	TRBD1	TRBV5-6	CASRGPGQGAETQYF
-	-	TRBV9	CASSVGSGNQPQHF
-	-	TRBV5-4	CASSFSGAGTDTQYF
-	TRBD1	TRBV7-3	CASSPPRDRVYEQYF
once	TRBD2	TRBV7-3	CASSPGGSGGYNEQFF
-	TRBD2	TRBV15	CATSREVAGATGELFF
-	-	TRBV30	CAWGLSDGRIQPQHF
-	TRBD1	TRBV5-1	CASTHGQAGELFF
-	-	TRBV4-3	CASSQEVSRFTNYGYTF
once	TRBD1	TRBV5-1	CASSLNPSYRDRVTYEQYF
-	TRBD1	TRBV4-3	CASSHPNRGIYEQYF
-	-	TRBV19	CATANRVAKNIQYF
-	-	TRBV6-1	CASSRVVFETQYF
-	TRBD1	TRBV7-6	CASSHFSRDRGIEQFF
-	TRBD1	TRBV11-2	CASSVTGEVRNSPLHF
-	-	TRBV5-1	CASSPFSGEDGYTF
-	TRBD1	TRBV5-1	CASSLDRGAYGYTF
-	TRBD1	TRBV6-5	CASGWDRGAGYTF
-	-	TRBV4-3	CASSQEAGPCYNEQFF
once	-	TRBV13	CASSLGRDYEQYF
-	-	TRBV6-6	CASKIQGLGQYF
-	TRBD2	TRBV5-1	CASSLAPAGRTSTDTQYF
-	-	TRBV27	CASSFLTGHEQYF
-	-	TRBV9	CASSVVPSVTDTQYF
-	-	TRBV5-6	CASSLDGEANYGYTF
-	-	TRBV19	CASSILARAYEQYF
-	TRBD1	TRBV30	CAWGGMTGSNTIYF
once	TRBD2	TRBV11-2	CASSLASGGDNEQFF
few	TRBD1	TRBV4-3	CASSQTGVSGYTF
-	-	TRBV6-5	CASSTSTGQPEAFF
-	-	TRBV18	CASSPVGTEILPVERGNSYEQYF
-	-	TRBV11-2	CASSLLVVGDTSSPLHF
-	TRBD2	TRBV27	CASIPWAAGGLGGTDTQYF
once	-	TRBV29-1	CSAHTGNTEAFF
-	-	TRBV18	CASSPQGARGYTF
-	TRBD1	TRBV6-5	CASSYSIGGHYEQYF
-	-	TRBV15	CATSRDLIRGEQYF
-	TRBD1	TRBV29-1	CSVAQGARNYGYTF
-	TRBD1	TRBV6-1	CASSDGQVFSGANVLTF
-	TRBD2	TRBV7-9	CASSPSSSGTQYF
-	-	TRBV7-8	CASSLVRVPAFEKLFF
-	-	TRBV7-8	CASSLLRGNSPLHF